The 11 T cell receptor beta chains given below trace back to one sample, sequenced in a study of cytomegalovirus exposure and HLA in healthy donors. The PCR was carried out with 60 Vbeta primers and 13 Jbeta primers. Profiled with immunoSEQ multiplex PCR; TCRdb holds only in-frame clones, not every one. The sample contains around 110,000 clones, roughly three quarters of which appear only once. Material: PBMCs. The receptors derive from a man aged 25 to 45 in good health and CMV-seropositive.

The rearrangement uses TRBV11-1 and TRBJ1-2; no definite D call. V was clipped by 3 bases and J by 4 bases, with 9 bases between them. The germline V gene encodes CDR1 SGHAT and CDR2 FQDESV (reference sequence). The CDR3 length is 13 residues. The CDR3: CASSLVQSYGYTF. The CDR3, as DNA: TGTGCCAGCAGCTTGGTACAGAGCTATGGCTACACCTTC. Drawing the rest from reference TRBV11-1 and TRBJ1-2, the complete variable domain is EAEVAQSPRYKITEKSQAVAFWCDPISGHATLYWYRQILGQGPELLVQFQDESVVDDSQLPKDRFSAERLKGVDSTLKIQPAELGDSAMYLCASSLVQSYGYTFGSGTRLTVV.

V is TRBV25-1 and J is TRBJ1-6, with D unclear. The CDR3 runs 15 residues. V was clipped by 8 bases and J by 5 bases, with 16 bases between them. Germline V gene data show CDR1 as MGHDK and CDR2 as SYGVNS. The CDR3 region has the DNA TGTGCCAGCTCCGGAGGCCCGATCGATAATTCACCCCTCCACTTT. Amino acid sequence: CASSGGPIDNSPLHF.

The V and J genes are TRBV6-5 and TRBJ2-7; TRBD1 agrees at 9 bases. Germline CDR1 MNHEY, CDR2 SVGAGI. The CDR3 is 13 residues long. The ends lost 6 bases at V and 5 bases at J; junction bases unmatched: 5. CDR3 loop: CASRVQGANEQYF. The DNA of the CDR3 is TGTGCCAGCAGAGTACAGGGGGCGAACGAGCAGTACTTC.

This chain uses TRBV7-2 with TRBJ2-7, with 7 nucleotides matching TRBD1. Germline V lookup: CDR1 SGHTA, CDR2 FQGNSA. CDR3 length equals 15 residues. V was clipped by 3 bases and J by 1 base; unmatched bases: 6. CDR3 bases: TGTGCCAGCAGCTTCTACAGGGGACCTTCCTACGAGCAGTACTTC. It encodes CASSFYRGPSYEQYF.

The rearrangement joins TRBV4-3 to TRBJ2-7; 10 bases are a match to TRBD2. V lost 5 bases and J lost 4; bases outside the gene matches: 8. This CDR3 region has 15 residues. Looked up from germline, CDR1 is LGHNA and CDR2 is YSLEER. Here the CDR3 DNA reads TGCGCCAGCAGCTCTATACTAGCGGGGACGTACGAGCAGTACTTC. Its protein product is CASSSILAGTYEQYF.

This chain links TRBV14 with TRBJ1-2; 8 bases are a match to TRBD1. The J segment lost 6 bases and the V segment lost 3 bases, leaving 3 bases of the junction unmatched. The CDR3 contains 13 residues. Germline loops: CDR1 SGHDN, CDR2 FVKESK. The CDR3 sequence: CASSQDRVHGYTF. Written as DNA, the CDR3 is TGTGCCAGCAGCCAGGACAGGGTGCATGGCTACACCTTC.

CDR3 in DNA: TGTGCCAGCAGCTATAGCGGGGACACAGATACGCAGTATTTT. It specifies CASSYSGDTDTQYF. The chain has TRBV11-1 and TRBJ2-3, with 8 positions matching TRBD2. Trimming at V came to 4 bases and at J to 2 bases, leaving 2 bases not matched to a gene. Germline V CDR1 and CDR2: SGHAT, FQDESV (reference sequence). The CDR3 runs 14 residues.

The chain has TRBV5-6 and TRBJ2-5; 9 nucleotides match TRBD1. CDR1 SGHDT and CDR2 YYEEEE come from the germline V gene. The CDR3 totals 14 residues. Trimming at V came to 5 bases and at J to 5 bases, leaving 7 bases not matched to a gene. The CDR3 nucleotides are TGTGCCAGCAGTAATACAGGGGGCGCGGAGACCCAGTACTTC. Translation: CASSNTGGAETQYF.

The gene calls are TRBV9 and TRBJ2-7, with D perhaps matching TRBD1 (5 bases). The V end lost 0 bases, the J end lost 4 bases, and 14 bases lay between the germline ends. From germline, CDR1 is SGDLS and CDR2 YYNGEE. The CDR3 covers 15 residues. CDR3: CASSVASTEIYEQYF. Written as DNA, the CDR3 is TGTGCCAGCAGCGTAGCATCGACAGAAATTTACGAGCAGTACTTC.

V usage is TRBV5-1 and J usage is TRBJ2-7; D unclear. The CDR3 consists of 14 residues. Germline assignment: CDR1 SGHRS and CDR2 YFSETQ. V lost 1 base to trimming and J lost 0 bases, with 8 bases between them. The CDR3: CASSLNRRSYEQYF. CDR3 bases: TGCGCCAGCAGCTTGAACAGACGCTCCTACGAGCAGTACTTC.

This clone was seen only once. This sequence joins TRBV19 and TRBJ2-5; 9 positions match TRBD1. CDR3 length: 14 amino acids. Germline V CDR1 and CDR2: LNHDA, SQIVND (reference sequence). The V gene end was trimmed by 3 bases and the J gene end by 5 bases; junction bases not matched to a gene: 4. The CDR3 protein is CASSMGQGEETQYF. CDR3 bases: TGTGCCAGTAGTATGGGACAGGGAGAGGAGACCCAGTACTTC. Full variable domain (outside the CDR3, taken from reference TRBV19 and TRBJ2-5): DGGITQSPKYLFRKEGQNVTLSCEQNLNHDAMYWYRQDPGQGLRLIYYSQIVNDFQKGDIAEGYSVSREKKESFPLTVTSAQKNPTAFYLCASSMGQGEETQYFGPGTRLLVL.